The 3 T cell receptor beta chains presented below share a single source sample, sequenced in a study of OX40 agonist ivuxolimab in advanced cancers. This table comes from immunoSEQ multiplex PCR, and its TCRdb copy is limited to in-frame clones, with some not included. Among around 55,000 clones, around 77% were seen once, and the ten largest hold roughly 6.3%. Specimen: CD4+ or CD8+ T cells sorted from blood, collected in a trial of the OX40 agonist ivuxolimab. These receptors were collected from an adult with an advanced solid tumor such as melanoma, head and neck, liver or kidney cancer.

This sequence joins TRBV7-3 and TRBJ2-1, with D possibly called TRBD1 or TRBD2 (5 bases each). Between the trimmed V and J ends, which lost 4 bases and 9 bases, there was a span of 25 bases. CDR1 is SGHTA, CDR2 FQGTGA, per germline. The CDR3 covers 17 residues. The CDR3: CASSSRSGSTGAGEQFF. CDR3 in DNA: TGTGCCAGCAGCTCCCGCTCGGGGTCGACCGGGGCCGGTGAGCAGTTCTTC.

This chain joins TRBV5-1 and TRBJ1-2, with 8 positions matching TRBD1. Germline assignment: CDR1 SGHRS and CDR2 YFSETQ. V lost 4 bases, J lost 3 bases, and 5 bases stayed unmatched. The CDR3 spans 14 residues. The CDR3 nucleotides are TGCGCCAGCAGCCCAGGGGGCTTTGACTATGGCTACACCTTC. Its protein is CASSPGGFDYGYTF.

The V gene is TRBV5-8, the J gene TRBJ2-5; D may be TRBD1 (6 bases). CDR1 and CDR2 from the germline V gene are SGHTS and YDEGEE. Trimming took off 1 base at V and 3 bases at J, with 7 bases between the two ends. The CDR3 sequence is 13 residues long. CDR3 coding DNA: TGTGCCAGCAGCTTGAACAGGGAAGAGACCCAGTACTTC. It specifies CASSLNREETQYF.